The rows below give T cell receptor beta chains drawn from one sample of a study of control samples from healthy donors and cancer patients. The repertoire was sequenced with immunoSEQ multiplex PCR; TCRdb's copy has only in-frame clones and lacks some. The sample includes about 170,000 clones, about 94% of them seen just once. Sequencing was carried out using blood. These receptors were obtained from a woman aged 55-70 years in good health. CDR3s include the opening cysteine and the closing phenylalanine or tryptophan. Fields, in order: CDR3 protein, CDR3 DNA, V gene, J gene, clone size, D gene. The D gene is left open where the match is weak. For some rows the clone size is stated as once, few or many, or as a class when expanded; others skip it.

CDR3aa: CASSQESVGIQYIPYNEQFF
CDR3nt: TGTGCCAGCAGCCAAGAATCGGTCGGAATCCAATATATCCCCTACAATGAGCAGTTCTTC
v_gene: TRBV14
j_gene: TRBJ2-1
abundance: -
d_gene: -

CDR3aa: CASSDTEYVDQPQHF
CDR3nt: TGTGCCAGCAGTGACACAGAATATGTCGATCAGCCCCAGCATTTT
v_gene: TRBV28
j_gene: TRBJ1-5
abundance: -
d_gene: -

CDR3aa: CATSYGGTDTQYF
CDR3nt: TGTGCCACCAGTTACGGAGGCACAGATACGCAGTATTTT
v_gene: TRBV24-1
j_gene: TRBJ2-3
abundance: -
d_gene: -

CDR3aa: CASSLGGMYEQYF
CDR3nt: TGTGCCAGCAGCTTGGGGGGGATGTATGAGCAGTACTTC
v_gene: TRBV11-3
j_gene: TRBJ2-7
abundance: -
d_gene: TRBD2

CDR3aa: CAISGGDGEAFF
CDR3nt: TGTGCCATCTCCGGCGGGGATGGTGAAGCTTTCTTT
v_gene: TRBV10-3
j_gene: TRBJ1-1
abundance: once
d_gene: -

CDR3aa: CASSYKDRGTEAFF
CDR3nt: TGTGCCAGCAGTTACAAGGACAGGGGGACTGAAGCTTTCTTT
v_gene: TRBV6-5
j_gene: TRBJ1-1
abundance: once
d_gene: TRBD1

CDR3aa: CASSPLGDYTDTQYF
CDR3nt: TGTGCCAGCAGCCCTCTGGGAGATTACACAGATACGCAGTATTTT
v_gene: TRBV3-1/TRBV3-2
j_gene: TRBJ2-3
abundance: -
d_gene: -

CDR3aa: CASSYRRTGSYEQYF
CDR3nt: TGTGCCAGCAGTTACCGCCGGACAGGGTCTTACGAGCAGTACTTC
v_gene: TRBV6-5
j_gene: TRBJ2-7
abundance: once
d_gene: TRBD1

CDR3aa: CASSSGGVQPQHF
CDR3nt: TGTGCCAGCAGTTCCGGTGGTGTTCAGCCCCAGCATTTT
v_gene: TRBV12-3/TRBV12-4
j_gene: TRBJ1-5
abundance: -
d_gene: -

CDR3aa: CASRPPGQGPNTGELFF
CDR3nt: TGTGCCAGCAGGCCTCCGGGACAGGGTCCGAACACCGGGGAGCTGTTTTTT
v_gene: TRBV6-2/TRBV6-3
j_gene: TRBJ2-2
abundance: -
d_gene: TRBD1

CDR3aa: CASSLRGLNTEAFF
CDR3nt: TGTGCCAGCAGCTTACGGGGCCTGAACACTGAAGCTTTCTTT
v_gene: TRBV7-9
j_gene: TRBJ1-1
abundance: -
d_gene: -

CDR3aa: CASSSAGTQSYEQYF
CDR3nt: TGTGCCAGCAGCTCAGCCGGGACACAGTCCTACGAGCAGTACTTC
v_gene: TRBV7-8
j_gene: TRBJ2-7
abundance: -
d_gene: -

CDR3aa: CASRPGPNEKLFF
CDR3nt: TGTGCCAGCAGACCCGGACCTAATGAAAAACTGTTTTTT
v_gene: TRBV2
j_gene: TRBJ1-4
abundance: few
d_gene: -

CDR3aa: CASTPGGYTGELFF
CDR3nt: TGTGCCAGCACCCCAGGCGGTTACACCGGGGAGCTGTTTTTT
v_gene: TRBV7-3
j_gene: TRBJ2-2
abundance: -
d_gene: -

CDR3aa: CASSLFSVARPSGNTIYF
CDR3nt: TGTGCCAGCAGCTTATTCTCGGTAGCTCGACCCTCTGGAAACACCATATATTTT
v_gene: TRBV7-6
j_gene: TRBJ1-3
abundance: -
d_gene: -

CDR3aa: CASRGPQGENTEAFF
CDR3nt: TGTGCCAGCAGGGGACCTCAGGGGGAAAACACTGAAGCTTTCTTT
v_gene: TRBV19
j_gene: TRBJ1-1
abundance: -
d_gene: TRBD1

CDR3aa: CASSTIQGKVDEQYF
CDR3nt: TGTGCCAGCAGCACGATACAGGGGAAAGTGGACGAGCAGTACTTC
v_gene: TRBV3-1/TRBV3-2
j_gene: TRBJ2-7
abundance: -
d_gene: TRBD1

CDR3aa: CASSLEGRGGYTF
CDR3nt: TGTGCCAGCAGCTTGGAGGGCCGGGGTGGCTACACCTTC
v_gene: TRBV7-2
j_gene: TRBJ1-2
abundance: -
d_gene: -

CDR3aa: CATSDHPGGGYSNQPQHF
CDR3nt: TGTGCCACCAGTGATCACCCGGGAGGGGGGTATAGCAATCAGCCCCAGCATTTT
v_gene: TRBV24-1
j_gene: TRBJ1-5
abundance: -
d_gene: -

CDR3aa: CASSVGASPNYGYTF
CDR3nt: TGTGCCAGCAGCGTGGGGGCCAGCCCTAACTATGGCTACACCTTC
v_gene: TRBV9
j_gene: TRBJ1-2
abundance: -
d_gene: -

CDR3aa: CASSQHRLAGGPPDTQYF
CDR3nt: TGCGCCAGCAGCCAACACCGTCTAGCGGGGGGGCCGCCAGATACGCAGTATTTT
v_gene: TRBV4-1
j_gene: TRBJ2-3
abundance: -
d_gene: TRBD2

CDR3aa: CSVEGGDRVNEQYF
CDR3nt: TGCAGCGTTGAAGGGGGGGACAGGGTAAACGAGCAGTACTTC
v_gene: TRBV29-1
j_gene: TRBJ2-7
abundance: -
d_gene: TRBD1

CDR3aa: CASSLLDISGANVLTF
CDR3nt: TGCGCCAGCAGCTTGTTGGATATCTCTGGGGCCAACGTCCTGACTTTC
v_gene: TRBV5-1
j_gene: TRBJ2-6
abundance: -
d_gene: -

CDR3aa: CASSSRASSYGYTF
CDR3nt: TGTGCCAGCAGCTCACGGGCGTCGAGCTATGGCTACACCTTC
v_gene: TRBV5-4
j_gene: TRBJ1-2
abundance: -
d_gene: -

CDR3aa: CASLRQGSNQPQHF
CDR3nt: TGTGCCAGTCTCCGACAGGGTAGCAATCAGCCCCAGCATTTT
v_gene: TRBV19
j_gene: TRBJ1-5
abundance: -
d_gene: TRBD1

CDR3aa: CASSFGQGRTEAFF
CDR3nt: TGCGCCAGCAGCTTCGGACAGGGTCGAACTGAAGCTTTCTTT
v_gene: TRBV5-1
j_gene: TRBJ1-1
abundance: once
d_gene: TRBD1

CDR3aa: CASSHPRQGMVYGYTF
CDR3nt: TGTGCCAGCAGCCACCCCCGGCAGGGGATGGTCTATGGCTACACCTTC
v_gene: TRBV4-2
j_gene: TRBJ1-2
abundance: -
d_gene: -

CDR3aa: CASSSTSGGASEAFF
CDR3nt: TGTGCCAGCAGTTCGACGTCGGGGGGAGCGTCTGAAGCTTTCTTT
v_gene: TRBV6-5
j_gene: TRBJ1-1
abundance: -
d_gene: -

CDR3aa: CASSVNGQGLGTEAFF
CDR3nt: TGCGCCAGCAGCGTAAACGGACAGGGTTTGGGCACTGAAGCTTTCTTT
v_gene: TRBV5-1
j_gene: TRBJ1-1
abundance: -
d_gene: TRBD1

CDR3aa: CASSVADTQYF
CDR3nt: TGCGCCAGCAGTGTTGCAGATACGCAGTATTTT
v_gene: TRBV10-2
j_gene: TRBJ2-3
abundance: few
d_gene: -

CDR3aa: CASSRTSGGAGTGELFF
CDR3nt: TGTGCCAGCAGCCGGACTAGCGGGGGGGCGGGCACCGGGGAGCTGTTTTTT
v_gene: TRBV9
j_gene: TRBJ2-2
abundance: -
d_gene: TRBD2

CDR3aa: CASSLSQHSNQPQHF
CDR3nt: TGCGCCAGCAGCCTCTCTCAGCATAGCAATCAGCCCCAGCATTTT
v_gene: TRBV4-1
j_gene: TRBJ1-5
abundance: few
d_gene: -

CDR3aa: CASSLTGASYGYTF
CDR3nt: TGTGCCAGCAGCTTGACAGGGGCCTCCTATGGCTACACCTTC
v_gene: TRBV5-6
j_gene: TRBJ1-2
abundance: -
d_gene: TRBD1

CDR3aa: CASSERQEYGYTF
CDR3nt: TGTGCCAGCAGTGAGAGACAGGAGTATGGCTACACCTTC
v_gene: TRBV2
j_gene: TRBJ1-2
abundance: -
d_gene: -

CDR3aa: CASSQDQEGAVIQYF
CDR3nt: TGTGCCAGCAGCCAAGATCAAGAGGGGGCGGTCATTCAGTACTTC
v_gene: TRBV4-2
j_gene: TRBJ2-4
abundance: -
d_gene: TRBD1

CDR3aa: CASRSPRSKGNQPQHF
CDR3nt: TGTGCAAGTCGCTCCCCCCGGAGTAAGGGCAATCAGCCCCAGCATTTT
v_gene: TRBV12-2
j_gene: TRBJ1-5
abundance: -
d_gene: -

CDR3aa: CASSIASGNQPQHF
CDR3nt: TGTGCCAGTAGTATAGCTTCGGGTAATCAGCCCCAGCATTTT
v_gene: TRBV19
j_gene: TRBJ1-5
abundance: few
d_gene: -

CDR3aa: CASSLGDRGDTEAFF
CDR3nt: TGTGCCAGCAGCTTGGGGGACAGGGGGGACACTGAAGCTTTCTTT
v_gene: TRBV5-8
j_gene: TRBJ1-1
abundance: -
d_gene: TRBD1

CDR3aa: CATSRDTREKLFF
CDR3nt: TGTGCCACCAGCAGAGATACACGGGAAAAACTGTTTTTT
v_gene: TRBV15
j_gene: TRBJ1-4
abundance: -
d_gene: -

CDR3aa: CASLDRGRNEQYF
CDR3nt: TGTGCCAGCCTAGACAGGGGTAGGAACGAGCAGTACTTC
v_gene: TRBV27
j_gene: TRBJ2-7
abundance: -
d_gene: TRBD1

CDR3aa: CASSQEGGGVAFF
CDR3nt: TGTGCCAGCAGCCAAGAAGGAGGAGGGGTTGCTTTCTTT
v_gene: TRBV3-1/TRBV3-2
j_gene: TRBJ1-1
abundance: -
d_gene: -

CDR3aa: CASSADGDSNQPQHF
CDR3nt: TGTGCCAGCAGCGCGGACGGAGATAGCAATCAGCCCCAGCATTTT
v_gene: TRBV2
j_gene: TRBJ1-5
abundance: -
d_gene: -

CDR3aa: CASSPGQRGSPLHF
CDR3nt: TGTGCCAGCTCCCCAGGACAGCGGGGTTCACCCCTCCACTTT
v_gene: TRBV18
j_gene: TRBJ1-6
abundance: -
d_gene: -

CDR3aa: CASSPYGQGALGYTF
CDR3nt: TGTGCCAGCAGCCCTTACGGACAGGGGGCGCTTGGCTACACCTTC
v_gene: TRBV14
j_gene: TRBJ1-2
abundance: -
d_gene: TRBD1

CDR3aa: CASSPPGPNTEAFF
CDR3nt: TGTGCCAGCTCACCACCCGGGCCGAACACTGAAGCTTTCTTT
v_gene: TRBV18
j_gene: TRBJ1-1
abundance: -
d_gene: -

CDR3aa: CAISEGAGGNQPQHF
CDR3nt: TGTGCCATCAGTGAGGGCGCAGGGGGCAATCAGCCCCAGCATTTT
v_gene: TRBV10-3
j_gene: TRBJ1-5
abundance: -
d_gene: -

CDR3aa: CASSLLSGGNQPQHF
CDR3nt: TGTGCCAGCAGTCTACTATCTGGGGGTAATCAGCCCCAGCATTTT
v_gene: TRBV6-5
j_gene: TRBJ1-5
abundance: -
d_gene: -

CDR3aa: CASGLNVNTEAFF
CDR3nt: TGTGCTAGTGGTTTGAACGTGAACACTGAAGCTTTCTTT
v_gene: TRBV12-5
j_gene: TRBJ1-1
abundance: -
d_gene: -

CDR3aa: CASSFRDRGDEQFF
CDR3nt: TGCGCCAGCAGCTTCCGGGACAGGGGAGATGAGCAGTTCTTC
v_gene: TRBV5-1
j_gene: TRBJ2-1
abundance: -
d_gene: TRBD1